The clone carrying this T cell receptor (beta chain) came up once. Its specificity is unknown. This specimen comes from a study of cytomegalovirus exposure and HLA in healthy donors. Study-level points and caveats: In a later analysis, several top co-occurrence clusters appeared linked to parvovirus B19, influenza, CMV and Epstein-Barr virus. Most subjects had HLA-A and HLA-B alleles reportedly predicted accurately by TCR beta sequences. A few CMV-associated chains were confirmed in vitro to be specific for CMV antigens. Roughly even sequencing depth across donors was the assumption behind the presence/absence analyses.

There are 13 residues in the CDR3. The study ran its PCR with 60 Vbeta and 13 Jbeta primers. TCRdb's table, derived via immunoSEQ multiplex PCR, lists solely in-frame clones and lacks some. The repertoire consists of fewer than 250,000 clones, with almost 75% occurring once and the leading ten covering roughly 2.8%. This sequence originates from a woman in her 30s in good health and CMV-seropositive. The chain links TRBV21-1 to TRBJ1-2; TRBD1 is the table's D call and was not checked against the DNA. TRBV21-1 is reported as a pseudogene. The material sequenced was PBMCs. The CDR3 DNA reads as TGTGCCAGCAGCCTCGACAGGGGGCACGGCTACACCTTC. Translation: CASSLDRGHGYTF.